This TCR beta chain was identified in a study of T cell repertoires in cytomegalovirus infection. This clonotype has at least ten counts. Antigen unknown. The germline V gene encodes CDR1 SGHTA and CDR2 FQGNSA. The CDR3 contains 15 residues. Trimming shortened V by 5 bases and J by 5 bases, and 16 bases separated the two germline ends. Points from the study as a whole: HLA-C-restricted CMV-specific TCR beta clonotypes prevailed in the ex vivo response.

TCRdb re-called the reads through MiXCR, storing one row per CDR3 protein. The data hold 70,000 to 75,000 distinct CDR3 sequences, with 4% observed a single time. The chain combines TRBV7-2 with TRBJ1-5; the D gene is possibly TRBD1 (6 bases). This receptor was identified in a human donor in good health (CMV status not recorded). Some clones in this sample may be carry-over from other donors' samples. Input material: PBMCs. Here the CDR3 reads CASSPGQFRDQPQHF. The CDR3 coding sequence is TGTGCCAGCAGCCCCGGACAGTTCAGAGATCAGCCCCAGCATTTT. The full variable domain, in which reference TRBV7-2 and TRBJ1-5 provide the parts outside the CDR3, is GAGVSQSPSNKVTEKGKDVELRCDPISGHTALYWYRQSLGQGLEFLIYFQGNSAPDKSGLPSDRFSAERTGGSVSTLTIQRTQQEDSAVYLCASSPGQFRDQPQHFGDGTRLSIL.